This T cell receptor (beta chain) derives from a study of blood T cell repertoires in COVID-19. The wider study: The analysed material was cDNA or gDNA that came from T cells, B-cell-depleted T cells, or PBMCs.

Measured with immunoSEQ multiplex PCR; TCRdb has only the in-frame clones, and not every one. Here the sample spans under 300,000 clones, about 90% being singletons. Looked up from germline, CDR1 is SGHRS and CDR2 is YFSETQ. This CDR3 spans 14 amino acids. V dropped 5 bases and J dropped 4 bases, with 12 bases sitting between them. While infection was still active, Seattle patients were enrolled and then followed longitudinally. Sequencing was done on a sample of peripheral blood. This receptor was obtained from a woman younger than 45 with COVID-19, enrolled during active disease. The rearrangement uses TRBV5-1 and TRBJ2-2, with a weak D call TRBD2 (7 bases). This CDR3 is CASRMAGATGELFF. CDR3 nucleotide sequence: TGCGCCAGCAGGATGGCGGGGGCCACCGGGGAGCTGTTTTTT.